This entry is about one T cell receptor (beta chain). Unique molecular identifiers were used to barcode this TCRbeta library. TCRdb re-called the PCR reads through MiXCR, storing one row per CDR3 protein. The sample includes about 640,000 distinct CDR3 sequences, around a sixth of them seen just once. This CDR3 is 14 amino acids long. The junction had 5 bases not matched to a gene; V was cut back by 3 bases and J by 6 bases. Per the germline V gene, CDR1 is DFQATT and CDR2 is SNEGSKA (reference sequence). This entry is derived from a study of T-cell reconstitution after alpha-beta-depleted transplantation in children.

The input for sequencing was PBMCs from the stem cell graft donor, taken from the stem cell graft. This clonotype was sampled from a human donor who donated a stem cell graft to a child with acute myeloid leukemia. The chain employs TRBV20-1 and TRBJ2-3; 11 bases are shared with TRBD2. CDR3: CSASKASGGDTQYF. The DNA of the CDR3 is TGCAGTGCTAGCAAAGCTAGCGGGGGGGATACGCAGTATTTT.